This is a list of T cell receptor beta chains from one sample in a study of CD8 T cells in Susac syndrome. TCRdb processed the immunoSEQ multiplex PCR reads anew with MiXCR; each CDR3 protein has one entry. The sample contains roughly 140,000 distinct CDR3 sequences, approximately 94% of which appear only once. The sequencing input was CD4+ T cells from PBMCs. The source is a human donor with Susac syndrome. CDR3s include the opening cysteine and the closing phenylalanine or tryptophan. Each record gives: V gene, D gene, J gene, clone size, CDR3 DNA, CDR3 protein. The D gene is left open where the match is weak. The size entry is marked missing in some rows and otherwise reads once, few, many or a size class.

>TRBV15|NA|TRBJ1-1|NA
TGTGCCACCAGCCGAATCCCAATGAACACTGAAGCTTTCTTT
CATSRIPMNTEAFF
>TRBV9|NA|TRBJ2-1|NA
TGTGCCAGCAGCGTAGCGGCGGGACCGTACAATGAGCAGTTCTTC
CASSVAAGPYNEQFF
>TRBV15|NA|TRBJ1-5|NA
TGTGCCACCAGCAGAGCCGCCAGTCTCGAGCAGCCCCAGCATTTT
CATSRAASLEQPQHF
>TRBV21-1|NA|TRBJ1-1|once
TGTTACATGAGCCGGAACACTGAAGCTTTCTTT
CYMSRNTEAFF
>TRBV20-1|NA|TRBJ1-5|NA
TGCAGTGCTAGAGGGGGCGTTGAGCAGCCCCAGCATTTT
CSARGGVEQPQHF
>TRBV28|NA|TRBJ2-7|NA
TGTGCCAGCAGTTTTGGGACTTTCACCTACGAGCAGTACTTC
CASSFGTFTYEQYF
>TRBV18|NA|TRBJ1-5|NA
TGTGCCAGCTCACCAGCGGACAGCAATCAGCCCCAGCATTTT
CASSPADSNQPQHF
>TRBV7-8|NA|TRBJ1-1|NA
TGTGCCAGCAGCTCTTTAGGGTTGGCGGACACTGAAGCTTTCTTT
CASSSLGLADTEAFF
>TRBV19|TRBD1|TRBJ1-6|NA
TGTGCCAGTAGTACGCCACTCGGACAGGGTTACAATTCACCCCTCCACTTT
CASSTPLGQGYNSPLHF
>TRBV4-2|TRBD2|TRBJ2-4|NA
TGTGCCAGCAGCCAAGGCTCAGCGGGGAACAAAAACATTCAGTACTTC
CASSQGSAGNKNIQYF
>TRBV20-1|NA|TRBJ2-5|NA
TGCAGTGCTATTCAATTGGGCTACCAAGAGACCCAGTACTTC
CSAIQLGYQETQYF
>TRBV14|TRBD1|TRBJ1-2|NA
TGTGCCAGCAGCCAAAAACAGGGGCCTTATGATGGCTACACCTTC
CASSQKQGPYDGYTF
>TRBV24-1|TRBD1|TRBJ1-2|NA
TGTGCCACCAGTGAAAAGGGACAGGCCTTCTCCTCCTATGGCTACACCTTC
CATSEKGQAFSSYGYTF
>TRBV18|NA|TRBJ2-1|NA
TGTGCCAGCTCACCAAGACAGTACAATGAGCAGTTCTTC
CASSPRQYNEQFF
>TRBV20-1|NA|TRBJ1-1|NA
TGCACTTCTTACGGGTTGAACACTGAAGCTTTCTTT
CTSYGLNTEAFF
>TRBV7-9|NA|TRBJ2-6|NA
TGTGCCAGCGCCTTGCCCTCTGGGGCCAACGTCCTGACTTTC
CASALPSGANVLTF
>TRBV9|TRBD2|TRBJ2-7|NA
TGTGCCAGCAGCGTAGCCGCGGGGGGCCCCTACGAGCAGTACTTC
CASSVAAGGPYEQYF
>TRBV20-1|NA|TRBJ1-5|NA
TGCAGTGCTAGAGAACAGGATCAGCCCCAGCATTTT
CSAREQDQPQHF
>TRBV4-1|NA|TRBJ2-7|NA
TGCGCCAGCAGCCTTCAACGCGGGGCCAGGGATCACGAGCAGTACTTC
CASSLQRGARDHEQYF
>TRBV5-1|NA|TRBJ1-1|NA
TGCGCCAGCAGCTTGGCCAATTTCGGGGCAGACACTGAAGCTTTCTTT
CASSLANFGADTEAFF
>TRBV12-2|NA|TRBJ1-2|NA
TGTGCAAGTCGCCTAGAGGGGTATGGCTACACCTTC
CASRLEGYGYTF
>TRBV28|NA|TRBJ2-3|few
TGTGCCAGCAGTTTATCGCTAACAGATACGCAGTATTTT
CASSLSLTDTQYF
>TRBV25-1|NA|TRBJ2-2|NA
TGTGCCAGCAGTGGCTCGTGGGGTCACACCGGGGAGCTGTTTTTT
CASSGSWGHTGELFF
>TRBV23-1|NA|TRBJ2-3|NA
TGCGCCAGCAGTCGTGGAGGGGAGCAACATACGCAGTATTTT
CASSRGGEQHTQYF
>TRBV6-5|TRBD1|TRBJ2-5|NA
TGTGCCAGCAGCCGGGACAGCGGTGGAGAGACCCAGTACTTC
CASSRDSGGETQYF
>TRBV3-1|NA|TRBJ2-1|NA
TGTGCCAGCAGCCAAGTTTGGGCGGGTGGGAATGAGCAGTTCTTC
CASSQVWAGGNEQFF
>TRBV29-1|NA|TRBJ1-5|NA
TGCAGCGTTGTGATAGATAGCAATCAGCCCCAGCATTTT
CSVVIDSNQPQHF
>TRBV20-1|NA|TRBJ2-1|NA
TGCAGTGCTACCAGGCCAGCTATAAAGTCCTACAATGAGCAGTTCTTC
CSATRPAIKSYNEQFF
>TRBV10-3|NA|TRBJ2-5|NA
TGTGCCATCAGTGAGCCGACCCCGAAGACCCAGTACTTC
CAISEPTPKTQYF
>TRBV18|NA|TRBJ2-7|NA
TGTGCCAGCTCACCACAGGGAGCCGGGTACGAGCAGTACTTC
CASSPQGAGYEQYF
>TRBV29-1|NA|TRBJ2-1|NA
TGCAGCGTTGAAGATCGAGTAGCGAGCTCCTACAATGAGCAGTTCTTC
CSVEDRVASSYNEQFF
>TRBV6-5|NA|TRBJ2-7|NA
TGTGCCAGCAGTTACTCGGTGGACTGGCTGTCTTCCTACGAGCAGTACTTC
CASSYSVDWLSSYEQYF
>TRBV25-1|NA|TRBJ1-2|NA
TGTGCCAGCAGTGAACAGGGAGGGGAGCCATATGGCTACACCTTC
CASSEQGGEPYGYTF
>TRBV18|NA|TRBJ2-5|NA
TGTGCCAGCTCACCACGGCAGGGGGGCCAAGAGACCCAGTACTTC
CASSPRQGGQETQYF
>TRBV9|TRBD2|TRBJ2-2|NA
TGTGCCAGCAGCGGACCGGGACTAGCGGGGACCGGGGAGCTGTTTTTT
CASSGPGLAGTGELFF
>TRBV19|TRBD2|TRBJ2-7|NA
TGTGCCAGTAGTAAGACTAGCGGGAGGGCCTACGAGCAGTACTTC
CASSKTSGRAYEQYF
>TRBV4-1|TRBD2|TRBJ2-1|NA
TGCGCCAGCAGCCGAATTGACGGGAGGAGCTCCTACAATGAGCAGTTCTTC
CASSRIDGRSSYNEQFF
>TRBV15|NA|TRBJ2-5|NA
TGTGCCACCAGCAGAGATCTGGTGGGCCAAGAGACCCAGTACTTC
CATSRDLVGQETQYF
>TRBV20-1|TRBD1|TRBJ2-1|NA
TGCAGTGCTCCACGCCGGGACAGGGGTATTGATGAGCAGTTCTTC
CSAPRRDRGIDEQFF
>TRBV12-3/TRBV12-4|NA|TRBJ1-3|NA
TGTGCCAGCAGTTTTCGGCCGGGGTCTGGAAACACCATATATTTT
CASSFRPGSGNTIYF
>TRBV28|NA|TRBJ2-1|NA
TGTGCCAGCAGTTTAATGGGGTACAATGAGCAGTTCTTC
CASSLMGYNEQFF
>TRBV10-3|NA|TRBJ2-7|NA
TGTGCCATCAGTGGGCAGGGGAAGACCTACGAGCAGTACTTC
CAISGQGKTYEQYF
>TRBV20-1|NA|TRBJ1-3|NA
TGCAGTGCTAGAGAAGGAGGCGGAAACACCATATATTTT
CSAREGGGNTIYF
>TRBV28|NA|TRBJ1-4|NA
TGTGCCAGCAGTAAACAGGACAGCCCGATGACCTTT
CASSKQDSPMTF
>TRBV15|NA|TRBJ2-7|NA
TGTGCCACCAGCCGGGACGGCTCCTACGAGCAGTACTTC
CATSRDGSYEQYF
>TRBV20-1|NA|TRBJ2-2|NA
TGCAGTGCTAGGGAGGGGGTCACCGGGGAGCTGTTTTTT
CSAREGVTGELFF
>TRBV6-5|TRBD1|TRBJ2-1|NA
TGTGCCAGCAGTTACTCCCGGTGGGGACAGGGGGGTAATGAGCAGTTCTTC
CASSYSRWGQGGNEQFF
>TRBV7-2|TRBD2|TRBJ2-3|NA
TGTGCCAGCAGCTTGGGGACTAGAAGGGCAGATACGCAGTATTTT
CASSLGTRRADTQYF
>TRBV29-1|TRBD2|TRBJ2-3|NA
TGCAGCGCTGCGACTAGCGGCAGCACAGATACGCAGTATTTT
CSAATSGSTDTQYF
>TRBV12-3/TRBV12-4|NA|TRBJ2-3|NA
TGTGCCAGCAGTTTAGGAGTACAGACAGATACGCAGTATTTT
CASSLGVQTDTQYF
>TRBV7-9|NA|TRBJ1-2|NA
TGTGCCAGCAGCTTAGGTTCGGAGGAATATGGCTACACCTTC
CASSLGSEEYGYTF
>TRBV4-2|TRBD2|TRBJ2-3|NA
TGTGCCAGCAGCCAAGATCTCGCTAGCGGGAGTGATACGCAGTATTTT
CASSQDLASGSDTQYF
>TRBV12-3/TRBV12-4|NA|TRBJ1-6|NA
TGTGCCAGCAGCCGGACAGCTACCATCTATAATTCACCCCTCCACTTT
CASSRTATIYNSPLHF